The clone carrying this TCR beta chain turned up a few times. Its target is not known. The data were taken from a study of neurological immune-mediated disorders. Study outcomes and limitations: None of the CDR3 amino acid sequences found in expanded clones was shared across subjects. This suggests that the TCR-beta repertoires were private in all groups. The phylogenetic placement of 18 of 34 multiple sclerosis patients' repertoires in one related-CDR3 cluster constitutes a possible signature.

The CDR3 is 18 amino acids. Deletions cut 0 bases from V and 4 bases from J, with 18 bases between. The germline V gene encodes CDR1 SGHNT and CDR2 YENEEA. As for the cDNA, it was generated by 5'RACE with 10-nucleotide random UMIs. Every sequencing run generated over 160 million TCR-beta sequences from 15-18 subjects. TCRdb reanalysed the 5' RACE reads using MiXCR and keeps one entry per CDR3 protein. The sample includes tens of thousands of distinct CDR3 sequences, roughly 3.5% of them seen just once. This chain uses TRBV11-3 with TRBJ2-2; possible D gene TRBD1, 6 bases. This receptor was taken from a man between 25 and 39 years old with multiple sclerosis. Material: PBMCs. The CDR3 DNA reads TGTGCCAGCAGCTTAGAACGGTCGGGACACCCTTCCACCGGGGAGCTGTTTTTT. This sequence encodes CASSLERSGHPSTGELFF.